This is a list of T cell receptor beta chains from one sample in a study of blood T cell repertoires in COVID-19. This table comes from immunoSEQ multiplex PCR, and its TCRdb copy is limited to in-frame clones, with some not included. The table includes about 270,000 clones, 80% to 90% detected once. Source material: PBMCs or T cells enriched from blood (not recorded which). The receptor set was obtained from a woman under 30 who had recovered from COVID-19. CDR3s include the opening cysteine and the closing phenylalanine or tryptophan. Each record gives: V gene, J gene, clone size, D gene, CDR3 DNA, CDR3 protein. The D gene is left open where the match is weak. A clone size is listed for some rows: how often the clone was seen (once, few, many), or a class if it is expanded.

V gene: TRBV10-2; J gene: TRBJ2-5; clone size: -; D gene: TRBD2; CDR3 DNA: TGCGCCAGCAGTGAGCTCGGGGGGACCAAGAGAACCCAGTACTTC; CDR3 protein: CASSELGGTKRTQYF
V gene: TRBV7-9; J gene: TRBJ1-2; clone size: -; D gene: TRBD1; CDR3 DNA: TGTGCGGAGGGACAGGGCAAAGGCTACACCTTC; CDR3 protein: CAEGQGKGYTF
V gene: TRBV4-2; J gene: TRBJ2-4; clone size: -; D gene: -; CDR3 DNA: TGTGCCAGCAGCCAAGATCTAGCTGCCGCCAAAAACATTCAGTACTTC; CDR3 protein: CASSQDLAAAKNIQYF
V gene: TRBV6-2/TRBV6-3; J gene: TRBJ1-6; clone size: -; D gene: -; CDR3 DNA: TGTGCCAGCAGTTACATCAGGGGAAGAGGGGATTCACCCCTCCACTTT; CDR3 protein: CASSYIRGRGDSPLHF
V gene: TRBV11-2; J gene: TRBJ2-7; clone size: -; D gene: TRBD1; CDR3 DNA: TGTGCCAGCAGCCCCGGACAGGGGGCCTACGAGCAGTACTTC; CDR3 protein: CASSPGQGAYEQYF
V gene: TRBV15; J gene: TRBJ1-5; clone size: -; D gene: TRBD1; CDR3 DNA: TGTGCCACCAGCAGAGGAGGACAGGGGCTTTATCAGCCCCAGCATTTT; CDR3 protein: CATSRGGQGLYQPQHF
V gene: TRBV28; J gene: TRBJ1-2; clone size: -; D gene: TRBD1; CDR3 DNA: TGTGCCAGCAGTCCGGACGACAGGGACCTTTTTGGCTACACCTTC; CDR3 protein: CASSPDDRDLFGYTF
V gene: TRBV24-1; J gene: TRBJ1-2; clone size: few; D gene: TRBD1; CDR3 DNA: TGTGCCACCAGGACAGGGGTTAACTATGGCTACACCTTC; CDR3 protein: CATRTGVNYGYTF
V gene: TRBV6-5; J gene: TRBJ2-5; clone size: -; D gene: -; CDR3 DNA: TGTGCCAGCAGGAACCGCTATCAACAAGAGACCCAGTACTTC; CDR3 protein: CASRNRYQQETQYF
V gene: TRBV5-1; J gene: TRBJ1-2; clone size: -; D gene: TRBD1; CDR3 DNA: TGCGCCAGCAGCCCTGGGACAGCGAACGGGGCGCTCTATGGCTACACCTTC; CDR3 protein: CASSPGTANGALYGYTF
V gene: TRBV21-1; J gene: TRBJ1-2; clone size: once; D gene: -; CDR3 DNA: TGTGCCAGCAGCCGAGACGGACAGCAAGTTGCCCCTAACTATGGCTACACCTTC; CDR3 protein: CASSRDGQQVAPNYGYTF
V gene: TRBV21-1; J gene: TRBJ1-1; clone size: -; D gene: -; CDR3 DNA: TGTGCCAGCAGCCTAAAGGGACAGAGTAACACTGAAGCTTTCTTT; CDR3 protein: CASSLKGQSNTEAFF
V gene: TRBV30; J gene: TRBJ2-1; clone size: -; D gene: -; CDR3 DNA: TGTGCCTGGAGTGTACCAACACCCAGCTCCTACAATGAGCAGTTCTTC; CDR3 protein: CAWSVPTPSSYNEQFF
V gene: TRBV7-3; J gene: TRBJ1-1; clone size: -; D gene: -; CDR3 DNA: TGTGCCAGCAGCTTATATGGGGCAGACACTGAAGCTTTCTTT; CDR3 protein: CASSLYGADTEAFF
V gene: TRBV13; J gene: TRBJ1-5; clone size: -; D gene: -; CDR3 DNA: TGTGCCAGCAGCAAGGACAGAGGGCTGGGCAATCAGCCCCAGCATTTT; CDR3 protein: CASSKDRGLGNQPQHF
V gene: TRBV1; J gene: TRBJ1-6; clone size: -; D gene: -; CDR3 DNA: TGCACCAGCAGCCAAGAGCGGGGTCCGCATTCACCCCTCCACTTT; CDR3 protein: CTSSQERGPHSPLHF
V gene: TRBV11-2; J gene: TRBJ1-4; clone size: -; D gene: -; CDR3 DNA: TGTGCCAGCAGCCCCGTAGGGGGTACTAATGAAAAACTGTTTTTT; CDR3 protein: CASSPVGGTNEKLFF
V gene: TRBV7-9; J gene: TRBJ2-7; clone size: -; D gene: TRBD2; CDR3 DNA: TGTGCCAGCAGCCTAACCTCCGGCGGGGGGGAGTACGAGCAGTACTTC; CDR3 protein: CASSLTSGGGEYEQYF
V gene: TRBV3-1/TRBV3-2; J gene: TRBJ1-2; clone size: -; D gene: -; CDR3 DNA: TGTGCCAGCAGCCAAGCGGCTAGGGGTCTCGGGCGTGGCTACACCTTC; CDR3 protein: CASSQAARGLGRGYTF
V gene: TRBV18; J gene: TRBJ1-3; clone size: -; D gene: -; CDR3 DNA: TGTGCCAGCTCACCACCGAACGGAGTCTCTGGAAACACCATATATTTT; CDR3 protein: CASSPPNGVSGNTIYF
V gene: TRBV6-1; J gene: TRBJ1-5; clone size: once; D gene: TRBD1; CDR3 DNA: TGTGCCAGCAGTGAAGGACAGGGCCACCTACTCAATCAGCCCCAGCATTTT; CDR3 protein: CASSEGQGHLLNQPQHF
V gene: TRBV6-2/TRBV6-3; J gene: TRBJ2-5; clone size: -; D gene: TRBD2; CDR3 DNA: TGTGCCAGCAGCGTCAGACTAGCGGGAGTACAAGAGACCCAGTACTTC; CDR3 protein: CASSVRLAGVQETQYF
V gene: TRBV7-8; J gene: TRBJ2-3; clone size: -; D gene: TRBD1; CDR3 DNA: TGTGCCAGCAGCTTACCTCAAACAGGGGGCTCTAGGTCAGATACGCAGTATTTT; CDR3 protein: CASSLPQTGGSRSDTQYF
V gene: TRBV10-1; J gene: TRBJ1-1; clone size: -; D gene: -; CDR3 DNA: TGCGCCAGCAGTGAGGACCCTCTGCGGAGCCTGAATTTT; CDR3 protein: CASSEDPLRSLNF
V gene: TRBV27; J gene: TRBJ1-2; clone size: once; D gene: TRBD1; CDR3 DNA: TGTGCCAGCAGTTTATTACAGGGGGCGGTCTATGGCTACACCTTC; CDR3 protein: CASSLLQGAVYGYTF
V gene: TRBV5-1; J gene: TRBJ1-2; clone size: -; D gene: -; CDR3 DNA: TGCGCCAGCAGCTTGAACGAACAGTCGAATGGCTACACCTTC; CDR3 protein: CASSLNEQSNGYTF
V gene: TRBV5-5; J gene: TRBJ1-1; clone size: -; D gene: TRBD1; CDR3 DNA: TGTGCCAGCAGCTTGGTATCTCAGGGGGGAGGCACTGAAGCTTTCTTT; CDR3 protein: CASSLVSQGGGTEAFF
V gene: TRBV10-3; J gene: TRBJ2-7; clone size: -; D gene: TRBD1; CDR3 DNA: TGTGCCATCGGGCCCACAGGGGTTTCCTCCTACGAGCAGTACTTC; CDR3 protein: CAIGPTGVSSYEQYF
V gene: TRBV2; J gene: TRBJ2-5; clone size: few; D gene: TRBD1; CDR3 DNA: TGTGCCAGCAGTGGCCGGACAGGGGAAGAGACCCAGTACTTC; CDR3 protein: CASSGRTGEETQYF
V gene: TRBV5-8; J gene: TRBJ1-2; clone size: -; D gene: -; CDR3 DNA: TGTGCCAGCAGCGCCAGGGAAGGCTATGGCTACACCTTC; CDR3 protein: CASSAREGYGYTF
V gene: TRBV5-8; J gene: TRBJ1-5; clone size: -; D gene: -; CDR3 DNA: TGTGCCAGCAGCTTGCTCGAACCAGATAATCAGCCCCAGCATTTT; CDR3 protein: CASSLLEPDNQPQHF
V gene: TRBV7-9; J gene: TRBJ2-3; clone size: -; D gene: TRBD2; CDR3 DNA: TGTGCCAGCAGCCCGGGACTAGCCTCAGATACGCAGTATTTT; CDR3 protein: CASSPGLASDTQYF
V gene: TRBV4-1; J gene: TRBJ1-2; clone size: -; D gene: -; CDR3 DNA: TGCGCCAGCAGCCAAGCCGATAGGGGGTTTTCTAACTATGGCTACACCTTC; CDR3 protein: CASSQADRGFSNYGYTF
V gene: TRBV5-5; J gene: TRBJ1-4; clone size: -; D gene: -; CDR3 DNA: TGTGCCAGCAGCTTTGGGGCGGCTAATGAAAAACTGTTTTTT; CDR3 protein: CASSFGAANEKLFF
V gene: TRBV25-1; J gene: TRBJ1-4; clone size: -; D gene: -; CDR3 DNA: TGTGCCAGCAGTGATCACAGGGCCACTAATGAAAAACTGTTTTTT; CDR3 protein: CASSDHRATNEKLFF
V gene: TRBV27; J gene: TRBJ2-6; clone size: -; D gene: -; CDR3 DNA: TGTGCCAGCAGTCCACCACCCGGGATTGCTGGGGCCAACGTCCTGACTTTC; CDR3 protein: CASSPPPGIAGANVLTF
V gene: TRBV5-1; J gene: TRBJ2-3; clone size: -; D gene: -; CDR3 DNA: TGCGCCAGCAGCTCCACAGGGAGCTCAGATACGCAGTATTTT; CDR3 protein: CASSSTGSSDTQYF
V gene: TRBV6-5; J gene: TRBJ2-7; clone size: -; D gene: TRBD2; CDR3 DNA: TGTGCCACCATAAGAGGCGGGGGAACCTACGAGCAGTACTTC; CDR3 protein: CATIRGGGTYEQYF
V gene: TRBV2; J gene: TRBJ1-1; clone size: -; D gene: TRBD1; CDR3 DNA: TGTGCCAGCAGGGTGATGAGACAGGGGGCGCGGAACACTGAAGCTTTCTTT; CDR3 protein: CASRVMRQGARNTEAFF
V gene: TRBV30; J gene: TRBJ1-2; clone size: once; D gene: -; CDR3 DNA: TGTGCCTGGAAGGCAGGGAATGGCTACACCTTC; CDR3 protein: CAWKAGNGYTF
V gene: TRBV5-1; J gene: TRBJ1-6; clone size: -; D gene: TRBD1; CDR3 DNA: TGCGCCAGCAGCTTGGCGGCCGGCGGACAGGGTGTGAATTCACCCCTCCACTTT; CDR3 protein: CASSLAAGGQGVNSPLHF
V gene: TRBV29-1; J gene: TRBJ2-1; clone size: -; D gene: TRBD1; CDR3 DNA: TGCAGCGTTGAACCAGGGACAGGGGAGAGCGGGAATGAGCAGTTCTTC; CDR3 protein: CSVEPGTGESGNEQFF
V gene: TRBV21-1; J gene: TRBJ1-5; clone size: -; D gene: -; CDR3 DNA: TGTGCCAGCAGCAAAGGGGGCCAGGGCGAATATCAGCCCCAGCATTTT; CDR3 protein: CASSKGGQGEYQPQHF
V gene: TRBV7-7; J gene: TRBJ2-1; clone size: -; D gene: TRBD2; CDR3 DNA: TGTGCTAGCAGCTTAGCGTTAAGCGGGGGGGCGGCTGAGCAGTTCTTC; CDR3 protein: CASSLALSGGAAEQFF